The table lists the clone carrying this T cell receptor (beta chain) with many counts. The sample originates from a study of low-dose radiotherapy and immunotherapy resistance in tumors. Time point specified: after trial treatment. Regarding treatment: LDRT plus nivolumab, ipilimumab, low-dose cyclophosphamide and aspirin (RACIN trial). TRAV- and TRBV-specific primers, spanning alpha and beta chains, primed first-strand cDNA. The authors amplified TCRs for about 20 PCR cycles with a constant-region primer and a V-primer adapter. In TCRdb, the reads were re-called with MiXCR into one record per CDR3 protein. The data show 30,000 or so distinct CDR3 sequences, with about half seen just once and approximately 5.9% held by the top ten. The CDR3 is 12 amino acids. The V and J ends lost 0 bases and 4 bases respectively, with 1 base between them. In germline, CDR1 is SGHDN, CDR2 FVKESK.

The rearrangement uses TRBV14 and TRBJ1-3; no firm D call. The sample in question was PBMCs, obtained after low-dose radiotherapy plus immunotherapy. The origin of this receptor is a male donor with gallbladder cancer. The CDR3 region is CASSQDGNTIYF. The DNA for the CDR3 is TGTGCCAGCAGCCAAGACGGAAACACCATATATTTT.